The 19 T cell receptor beta chains below were found in one sample sequenced in a study of blood T cell repertoires in COVID-19. The method was immunoSEQ multiplex PCR; TCRdb's version includes in-frame clones alone and lacks a portion of them. The sample carries about 73,000 clones, roughly 83% recorded once. Sequenced material: peripheral blood. These receptor sequences come from a woman aged 60-75 years with acute or convalescent COVID-19.

The DNA for the CDR3 is TGTGCCAGCAGCTCCTCGACAGGGGGCGGCACTGAAGCTTTCTTT. Protein: CASSSSTGGGTEAFF. The chain uses TRBV7-9 and TRBJ1-1; 10 positions match TRBD1. Trimming cost V 4 bases and J 4 bases; bases outside gene matches: 6. Germline V gene lookup returns CDR1 SEHNR and CDR2 FQNEAQ (reference sequence). This CDR3 has 15 amino acids. Drawing the rest from reference TRBV7-9 and TRBJ1-1, the complete variable domain is DTGVSQNPRHKITKRGQNVTFRCDPISEHNRLYWYRQTLGQGPEFLTYFQNEAQLEKSRLLSDRFSAERPKGSFSTLEIQRTEQGDSAMYLCASSSSTGGGTEAFFGQGTRLTVV.

The genes are TRBV11-2 and TRBJ2-5, with 7 bases aligning to TRBD1. CDR3 size: 15 residues. Trimming at V came to 4 bases and at J to 3 bases, leaving 8 bases not matched to a gene. CDR1 SGHAT and CDR2 FQNNGV come from the germline V gene. The CDR3 sequence: CASSSQGTEEETQYF. In nucleotides, the CDR3 is TGTGCCAGCAGCTCGCAGGGGACAGAAGAAGAGACCCAGTACTTC. Looking up the rest from reference TRBV11-2 and TRBJ2-5 gives the full variable domain: EAGVAQSPRYKIIEKRQSVAFWCNPISGHATLYWYQQILGQGPKLLIQFQNNGVVDDSQLPKDRFSAERLKGVDSTLKIQPAKLEDSAVYLCASSSQGTEEETQYFGPGTRLLVL.

The V gene is TRBV18, the J gene TRBJ2-2, with D possibly matching TRBD2 (5 bases). Trimming removed 0 bases at V and 2 bases at J, with 10 bases between. This CDR3 has 16 amino acids. The V gene's germline CDR1 is KGHSH and CDR2 LQKENI. CDR3 nucleotides: TGTGCCAGCTCACCACCGATAGGGAGAAACACCGGGGAGCTGTTTTTT. Its protein is CASSPPIGRNTGELFF.

The V call is TRBV3-1 (or the pseudogene TRBV3-2), the J call TRBJ2-2; no clear D gene. The CDR3 sequence is 14 residues long. Per the germline V gene, CDR1 is LGHDT and CDR2 is YNNKEL (reference sequence). V lost 1 base and J 5 bases, leaving 8 bases between the germline ends. Here the CDR3 DNA reads TGTGCCAGCAGCCAAGGGAGCCGAACCGGGGAGCTGTTTTTT. As protein: CASSQGSRTGELFF.

The rearrangement joins TRBV6-6 to TRBJ1-6; a weak D match, TRBD1 (5 bases). Germline V gives CDR1 MNHNY, CDR2 SVGAGI (reference sequence). This CDR3 spans 14 amino acids. The V and J ends lost 5 bases and 7 bases respectively, with 12 bases between them. The CDR3 DNA reads TGTGCCAGCAGTACGGGGGGAGAGAATTCACCCCTCCACTTT. It is translated as CASSTGGENSPLHF.

V is TRBV24-1 and J is TRBJ2-3; D unresolved. The CDR3 has 12 amino acids. CDR1 is KGHDR, CDR2 SFDVKD, per germline. Trimming cost V 9 bases and J 4 bases, with 10 bases left between them. The CDR3 spells CATSAGSDTQYF. DNA for the CDR3: TGTGCCACCTCCGCCGGGTCAGATACGCAGTATTTT.

This clone was observed a single time. The rearrangement links TRBV2 to TRBJ2-3; the match to TRBD2 covers 9 bases. The V gene end was trimmed by 5 bases and the J gene end by 6 bases; junction bases not matched to a gene: 9. The CDR3 totals 15 residues. From germline, CDR1 is SNHLY and CDR2 FYNNEI. The CDR3 DNA reads as TGTGCCAGCAGTCCACCAGCCAGCGGGGGGGATACGCAGTATTTT. This codes for CASSPPASGGDTQYF.

CDR3 residues: CASSLETVYGYTF. Here the CDR3 DNA reads TGCGCCAGCAGCTTGGAGACAGTCTATGGCTACACCTTC. J is TRBJ1-2 and V is TRBV5-1; a weak D match, TRBD1 (5 bases). Germline V gene data show CDR1 as SGHRS and CDR2 as YFSETQ. V shed 0 bases and J shed 4 bases, with 7 bases lying between them. This CDR3 comprises 13 residues.

V and J are TRBV12-3 or TRBV12-4 and TRBJ1-5; weak D call: TRBD1 (6 bases). The CDR3 is made up of 13 amino acids. Trimming shortened V by 6 bases and J by 9 bases, and 15 bases separated the two germline ends. The CDR3 spells CASRRQESPPQHF. In DNA form, the CDR3 reads TGTGCCAGCAGAAGACAGGAGTCCCCGCCCCAGCATTTT.

In its sample, this clone was seen a few times. The chain links TRBV2 to TRBJ1-4; 7 bases map to TRBD1. V lost 7 bases, J lost 7 bases, and 9 bases stayed unmatched. The CDR3 runs to 14 residues. Looked up from germline, CDR1 is SNHLY and CDR2 is FYNNEI. The CDR3 nucleotides read TGTGCCAGCATGTTTCAGGGGGTGGGTGAAAAACTGTTTTTT. Its protein is CASMFQGVGEKLFF.

V is TRBV6-4 and J is TRBJ1-2; perhaps TRBD1 as D (6 bases). The length of the CDR3 is 15 residues. CDR1 is MRHNA and CDR2 is SNTAGT in the germline V gene. V was cut by 3 bases and J by 8 bases, with 19 bases left in between. The CDR3 sequence: CASSEAQGSLRGYTF. CDR3 coding DNA: TGTGCCAGCAGTGAAGCGCAGGGGTCTCTAAGAGGCTACACCTTC.

This clone appeared a single time. The chain couples TRBV14 to TRBJ1-2; no reliable D call. The CDR3 runs 12 residues. Between the trimmed V and J ends, which lost 5 bases and 4 bases, there was a span of 8 bases. Germline V lookup: CDR1 SGHDN, CDR2 FVKESK. In DNA, the CDR3 is TGTGCCAGCAGCACGACTGGCTATGGCTACACCTTC. Its protein product is CASSTTGYGYTF. The complete variable domain, with remaining parts taken from reference TRBV14 and TRBJ1-2, reads EAGVTQFPSHSVIEKGQTVTLRCDPISGHDNLYWYRRVMGKEIKFLLHFVKESKQDESGMPNNRFLAERTGGTYSTLKVQPAELEDSGVYFCASSTTGYGYTFGSGTRLTVV.

The chain joins TRBV7-8 to TRBJ1-5; 9 bases fit TRBD1. V lost 1 base to trimming and J lost 5 bases; unmatched junction nucleotides: 3. The CDR3 covers 15 residues. Germline assignment: CDR1 SGHVS and CDR2 FQNEAQ. The DNA of the CDR3 is TGTGCCAGCAGCTTAGGACAGGGGGAACATCAGCCCCAGCATTTT. Its translation is CASSLGQGEHQPQHF.

The chain recombines TRBV30 with TRBJ2-1; a possible D gene is TRBD2 (7 bases). From germline, CDR1 is GTSNPN and CDR2 SVGIG (reference sequence). The V end lost 5 bases, the J end lost 10 bases, and 15 bases lay between the germline ends. The CDR3 runs to 12 residues. Here the CDR3 reads CAWASGGREQFF. As DNA, the CDR3 is TGTGCCTGGGCCTCGGGGGGCAGGGAGCAGTTCTTC.

This chain connects TRBV24-1 to TRBJ2-5; a possible D gene is TRBD1 (5 bases). Looked up from germline, CDR1 is KGHDR and CDR2 is SFDVKD. The V end was cut by 2 bases, the J end by 5 bases, with 8 bases between. The CDR3 contains 13 residues. CDR3 sequence (DNA): TGTGCCACCAGTGATTCAGGGCGGGAGACCCAGTACTTC. It yields the protein CATSDSGRETQYF.

The J gene is TRBJ1-6, the V gene TRBV20-1; TRBD1 agrees at 8 bases. Germline V lookup: CDR1 DFQATT, CDR2 SNEGSKA (reference sequence). V gave up 3 bases and J gave up 7 bases; unmatched junction bases: 8. CDR3 length equals 15 residues. CDR3 sequence reads: CSASPGGSYNSPLHF. The CDR3 DNA follows: TGCAGTGCTAGTCCAGGGGGCTCGTACAATTCACCCCTCCACTTT.

This chain joins TRBV6-5 and TRBJ1-2; 7 bases are a match to TRBD1. Germline trimming cut 7 bases from V and 2 bases from J; bases unmatched to any gene: 4. The CDR3 totals 13 residues. The germline V gene has CDR1 MNHEY and CDR2 SVGAGI. The CDR3 coding sequence is TGTGCCAGCAAAGGGACAGACAACTATGGCTACACCTTC. This gives the protein CASKGTDNYGYTF.

The chain links TRBV19 to TRBJ1-5; D is possibly TRBD1 (5 bases). Germline lookup yields CDR1 LNHDA and CDR2 SQIVND (reference sequence). This CDR3 is built from 14 residues. The germline V and J ends were trimmed by 4 bases and 4 bases, with 11 bases remaining between them. The chain's CDR3 is CASSTSPGNQPQHF. Here the CDR3 DNA reads TGTGCCAGTAGTACCTCTCCAGGGAATCAGCCCCAGCATTTT.

DNA for the CDR3: TGTGCCAGCAGCTTCCACGCAGGGTCGGGCAATCAGCCCCAGCATTTT. It is translated as CASSFHAGSGNQPQHF. V usage is TRBV7-3 and J usage is TRBJ1-5; D may be TRBD1 (5 bases). Germline loops: CDR1 SGHTA, CDR2 FQGTGA. V lost 3 bases and J lost 2, with 14 bases in between. The CDR3 has 16 residues.